The 21 T cell receptor beta chains reported below all come from one sample, sequenced in a study of blood T cell repertoires in COVID-19. TCRdb's table, derived via immunoSEQ multiplex PCR, lists solely in-frame clones and lacks some. This sample yields under 350,000 clones, of which about nine tenths are seen a single time; 2.2% belongs to the top ten. The material sequenced was peripheral blood. These receptor sequences come from a man aged 50 to 60 with acute or convalescent COVID-19.

This sequence joins TRBV25-1 and TRBJ1-6; D gene ambiguous. Trimming left V 2 bases short and J 10 bases short, with 12 bases between. Germline V CDR1 and CDR2: MGHDK, SYGVNS. The CDR3 spans 14 residues. CDR3 sequence: CASSERPRLSPLHF. The CDR3 region has the DNA TGTGCCAGCAGTGAAAGACCGAGGCTATCACCCCTCCACTTT. Using reference TRBV25-1 and TRBJ1-6 for the parts outside the CDR3, the full variable domain is EADIYQTPRYLVIGTGKKITLECSQTMGHDKMYWYQQDPGMELHLIHYSYGVNSTEKGDLSSESTVSRIRTEHFPLTLESARPSHTSQYLCASSERPRLSPLHFGNGTRLTVT.

The rearrangement joins TRBV11-2 to TRBJ2-3; 8 bases line up with TRBD2. Germline loops: CDR1 SGHAT, CDR2 FQNNGV. CDR3 length: 13 amino acids. The V segment lost 5 bases and the J segment 4 bases; nucleotides outside the gene matches: 2. The DNA of the CDR3 is TGTGCCAGCAGCCACGGGGGGGCAGATACGCAGTATTTT. As protein: CASSHGGADTQYF.

V is TRBV29-1 and J is TRBJ1-6; D is perhaps TRBD1 (6 bases). V shed 5 bases and J shed 6 bases, with 11 bases lying between them. This CDR3 region has 13 residues. CDR1 is SQVTM, CDR2 ANQGSEA, per germline. In DNA, the CDR3 is TGCAGCGTTAGACAGGATCTTAATTCACCCCTCCACTTT. This encodes CSVRQDLNSPLHF.

The CDR3 sequence is CASSEDNQETQYF. The CDR3 nucleotides are TGTGCCAGCAGTGAGGACAACCAAGAGACCCAGTACTTC. The rearrangement joins TRBV2 to TRBJ2-5, with D possibly matching TRBD1 (5 bases). Germline-derived CDR1 and CDR2 are SNHLY and FYNNEI. V lost 3 bases and J lost 0, with 5 bases in between. The CDR3 is 13 amino acids.

This sequence joins TRBV7-8 and TRBJ1-5, with TRBD1 as a possible D gene (6 bases). This CDR3 spans 16 amino acids. Germline assignment: CDR1 SGHVS and CDR2 FQNEAQ. With 0 bases removed from V and 9 bases from J, the gap between germline ends came to 18 bases. In DNA, the CDR3 is TGTGCCAGCAGCTTAGCGGGGAGCAGGGCCAGGGGGCCCCAGCATTTT. Amino acids: CASSLAGSRARGPQHF.

The J gene is TRBJ2-5, the V gene TRBV7-3, with 12 nucleotides matching TRBD2. The CDR3 has 17 amino acids. J was trimmed by 2 bases and V by 1 base; bases with no gene match: 5. Germline V gene data show CDR1 as SGHTA and CDR2 as FQGTGA. Here the CDR3 DNA reads TGTGCCAGCAGCTTAAGGCTAGCGGGGGGGCGTCAAGAGACCCAGTACTTC. It encodes CASSLRLAGGRQETQYF.

As regards this clone: The junction differs from germline at one of its ends, possibly a read error. The V and J genes are TRBV19 and TRBJ1-2; D perhaps matches TRBD1 (5 bases). The CDR3 spans 15 residues. From germline, CDR1 is LNHDA and CDR2 SQIVND (reference sequence). CDR3 sequence (DNA): TGTGCCAGTAGTATAGGCCCCCCGGACATATATGCCTACACCTTC. Its translation: CASSIGPPDIYAYTF.

J is TRBJ1-6 and V is TRBV21-1; TRBD1, the table's D call, was not compared with the DNA. TRBV21-1 is a recognized pseudogene. CDR3 length: 13 residues. CDR3 residues: CATTGTGNSPLHF. The CDR3 DNA sequence: TGTGCCACCACGGGGACAGGGAATTCACCCCTCCACTTT.

This clone was seen once. The chain uses TRBV5-1 and TRBJ2-5; D perhaps matches TRBD2 (7 bases). V lost 2 bases, J lost 4 bases, and 9 bases lay in between. Germline-derived CDR1 and CDR2 are SGHRS and YFSETQ. The CDR3 runs to 13 residues. Here the CDR3 reads CASSFAGAETQYF. The CDR3 DNA reads as TGCGCCAGCAGCTTCGCGGGGGCAGAGACCCAGTACTTC.

The chain is built from TRBV4-2 and TRBJ2-3; D unresolved. Germline CDR1 LGHNA, CDR2 YNFKEQ. The CDR3 spans 15 residues. V lost 0 bases, J lost 4 bases, and 11 bases lay in between. CDR3 in amino acids: CASSQDYTVSDTQYF. The DNA of the CDR3 is TGTGCCAGCAGCCAAGACTATACGGTCTCAGATACGCAGTATTTT.

This chain's CDR3 is CAWSVRLAGVEQFF. In DNA, the CDR3 is TGTGCCTGGAGTGTACGGCTAGCGGGGGTTGAGCAGTTCTTC. The chain couples TRBV30 to TRBJ2-1; 10 positions agree with TRBD2. The CDR3 is 14 amino acids. The V segment lost 0 bases and the J segment 9 bases; nucleotides outside the gene matches: 5. CDR1 is GTSNPN, CDR2 SVGIG, per germline (reference sequence).

V gene TRBV7-9 combines with J gene TRBJ1-6, with TRBD1 matching 7 bases. J was trimmed by 9 bases and V by 1 base; bases with no gene match: 6. Germline V gene data show CDR1 as SEHNR and CDR2 as FQNEAQ (reference sequence). This CDR3 contains 15 residues. This CDR3 reads CASSLEGQGGSPLHF. Written as DNA, the CDR3 is TGTGCCAGCAGCTTAGAGGGGCAGGGGGGTTCACCCCTCCACTTT.

The table lists this clone with a count of one. This rearrangement joins TRBV7-9 to TRBJ1-6, with 7 bases identical to TRBD1. Germline V gene lookup returns CDR1 SEHNR and CDR2 FQNEAQ (reference sequence). V lost 7 bases to trimming and J lost 6 bases; unmatched junction nucleotides: 6. This CDR3 spans 14 amino acids. In nucleotides, the CDR3 is TGTGCCAGCACCGGGACAGCAACTAATTCACCCCTCCACTTT. It codes for CASTGTATNSPLHF.

This chain connects TRBV5-1 to TRBJ2-1; D may be TRBD2 (5 bases). CDR3 size: 14 residues. V was pared by 0 bases and J by 6 bases, with 10 bases between. CDR1 is SGHRS and CDR2 is YFSETQ in the germline V gene. CDR3 amino acids: CASSLGLAVNEQFF. CDR3 DNA sequence: TGCGCCAGCAGCTTGGGGCTAGCCGTCAATGAGCAGTTCTTC.

The chain recombines TRBV13 with TRBJ1-5, with 10 bases identical to TRBD1. CDR1 and CDR2 (germline): PRHDT, FYEKMQ (reference sequence). V shed 0 bases and J 7 bases; nucleotides not matched to a gene: 6. CDR3 length: 16 amino acids. The DNA of the CDR3 is TGTGCCAGCAGCTTAGGAGGGACAGGGGTGTTACAGCCCCAGCATTTT. Amino acid sequence: CASSLGGTGVLQPQHF.

This chain connects TRBV2 to TRBJ2-3; D perhaps matches TRBD1 (6 bases). V lost 3 bases, J lost 4 bases, and 8 bases lay in between. The CDR3 has 13 residues. CDR1 SNHLY and CDR2 FYNNEI come from the germline V gene. The CDR3 spells CASSDSGADTQYF. The CDR3, as DNA: TGTGCCAGCAGTGACTCAGGGGCAGATACGCAGTATTTT.

This chain connects TRBV3-1 (or the pseudogene TRBV3-2) to TRBJ1-6, with TRBD1 matching over 7 bases. There are 17 residues in the CDR3. The ends lost 0 bases at V and 7 bases at J; junction bases unmatched: 9. Germline values: CDR1 LGHDT, CDR2 YNNKEL (reference sequence). The CDR3 sequence is CASSQDVTQGRNSPLHF. In DNA form, the CDR3 reads TGTGCCAGCAGCCAAGATGTTACACAGGGGAGGAATTCACCCCTCCACTTT.

This chain joins TRBV25-1 and TRBJ2-5; TRBD1 matches at 8 bases. Trimming removed 0 bases from V and 0 bases from J; junction bases left unmatched: 3. Germline V lookup: CDR1 MGHDK, CDR2 SYGVNS. CDR3 length: 16 residues. In nucleotides, the CDR3 is TGTGCCAGCAGTGAATATAGGACAGGGAACCAAGAGACCCAGTACTTC. Translating it yields CASSEYRTGNQETQYF.

This clone was seen once. The chain uses TRBV3-1 (or the pseudogene TRBV3-2) and TRBJ2-7; perhaps TRBD1 as D (5 bases). The CDR3 is made up of 14 amino acids. V lost 4 bases to trimming and J lost 0 bases, with 10 bases between them. From germline, CDR1 is LGHDT and CDR2 YNNKEL (reference sequence). The CDR3 reads CASSPLRGSYEQYF. CDR3 nucleotides: TGTGCCAGCAGCCCCCTAAGGGGCTCCTACGAGCAGTACTTC.

The chain joins TRBV23-1 to TRBJ2-7, with D perhaps TRBD1 (6 bases). TRBV23-1 is recorded as an ORF, its role being uncertain. Between the trimmed V and J ends, which lost 7 bases and 2 bases, there was a span of 18 bases. This CDR3 contains 15 residues. CDR3 sequence reads: CASIHRAKITYEQYF. The CDR3 DNA sequence: TGCGCCAGCATCCACAGGGCTAAAATCACCTACGAGCAGTACTTC.

This chain uses TRBV21-1 with TRBJ1-5; the table's D call, TRBD1, has no DNA check behind it. TRBV21-1 is designated a pseudogene. There are 18 residues in the CDR3. CDR3 in amino acids: CASSKEDRDQVGNQPQHF. CDR3 in DNA: TGTGCCAGCAGCAAAGAGGACAGGGACCAAGTAGGCAATCAGCCCCAGCATTTT.